This T cell receptor beta chain is drawn from a study of blood T cell repertoires in COVID-19. For the study at large: T cells, B-cell-depleted T cells, or PBMCs provided the cDNA or gDNA that served as material.

V lost 1 base to trimming and J lost 0 bases; unmatched junction nucleotides: 6. CDR1 MGHRA and CDR2 YSYEKL come from the germline V gene. This CDR3 contains 19 residues. Under the authors' procedure: Amplified reference gene primers provided the basis for estimating nucleated cell counts. The method was immunoSEQ multiplex PCR; TCRdb's version includes in-frame clones alone and lacks a portion of them. V and J calls and clone size come straight from that table; D and trimming were deduced from the DNA. The table includes roughly 49,000 clones, approximately 92% detected once. This sequence was found in a man aged 55-75 years with active COVID-19. The chain carries TRBV4-1 and TRBJ2-6; 10 nucleotides line up with TRBD2. Sequencing was carried out using peripheral blood. This CDR3 reads CASSQAELAGSSGANVLTF. The CDR3 bases are TGCGCCAGCAGCCAAGCCGAACTAGCGGGATCCTCTGGGGCCAACGTCCTGACTTTC.